This T cell receptor (beta chain) was recorded in a study of cytomegalovirus exposure and HLA in healthy donors. The PCR ran on 60 Vbeta and 13 Jbeta primers. Only in-frame clones appear in the TCRdb table, and some are missing; sequencing was by immunoSEQ multiplex PCR. The sample lists about 100,000 clones; 75% were seen once. The CDR3 consists of 15 residues. CDR1 LGHNA and CDR2 YNFKEQ come from the germline V gene. Trimming left V 3 bases short and J 8 bases short, with 19 bases between. This sequence originates from a man between 45 and 60 years old in good health and CMV-seronegative. The sequenced sample consisted of PBMCs. V is TRBV4-2 and J is TRBJ1-2; no firm D call. The CDR3: CASSHPGGSREGYTF. DNA for the CDR3: TGTGCCAGCAGCCACCCCGGCGGTTCCAGAGAGGGCTACACCTTC.